The rows below give T cell receptor beta chains drawn from one sample of a study of T cells in Graves' hyperthyroidism and ophthalmopathy. A single record per CDR3 protein comes from TCRdb applying MiXCR to the multiplex PCR reads. Of roughly 300,000 distinct CDR3 sequences in the sample, 21% are singletons; the top ten hold less than 65%. Specimen: blood. The receptors shown here come from a woman aged 50 to 65 with Graves' hyperthyroidism. Each CDR3 is given with its conserved first and last residue. A D gene is named only where the DNA matches it firmly. Clone size appears in some rows only: once, few, many, or a class for an expanded clone.

j_call | cdr3_length | d_call | v_call | clone_size | cdr3_nt | cdr3_aa
TRBJ1-5 | 16 | TRBD1 | TRBV6-1 | few | TGTGCCAGCAGAGCGGGACAGGGTAGTAGCAATCAGCCCCAGCATTTT | CASRAGQGSSNQPQHF
TRBJ2-3 | 15 | TRBD2 | TRBV7-2 | . | TGTGCCAGCAGCCCAGCGGGGACTAGAGCAGATACGCAGTATTTT | CASSPAGTRADTQYF
TRBJ2-3 | 14 | . | TRBV28 | many | TGTGCCAGCAGTTTACCCCCCCCGGCAGATACGCAGTATTTT | CASSLPPPADTQYF
TRBJ2-5 | 13 | . | TRBV20-1 | few | TGCAGTGCTAGAGGGGGACATCAAGAGACCCAGTACTTC | CSARGGHQETQYF
TRBJ1-5 | 15 | TRBD1 | TRBV30 | few | TGTGCCTGGAGAGCCGGGACAGGGAACAATCAGCCCCAGCATTTT | CAWRAGTGNNQPQHF
TRBJ1-1 | 17 | TRBD1 | TRBV7-9 | once | TGTGCCAGCAGCTTAGGTGGGACAGGGGGCTTGAACACTGAAGCTTTCTTT | CASSLGGTGGLNTEAFF
TRBJ1-2 | 15 | . | TRBV29-1 | . | TGCAGCGTTGAAGGAGGCCAGGGCTCCTACGGGGGCTACACCTTC | CSVEGGQGSYGGYTF
TRBJ2-5 | 13 | TRBD2 | TRBV20-1 | once | TGCGGGTTTAGCGGGGGAAACCAAGAGACCCAGTACTTC | CGFSGGNQETQYF
TRBJ1-5 | 17 | TRBD1 | TRBV18 | many | TGTGCCAGCTCCCTACCAGGATGGGACAGTTCTAATCAGCCCCAGCATTTT | CASSLPGWDSSNQPQHF
TRBJ1-2 | 13 | . | TRBV27 | many | TGTGCCAGCAGTTTGGCGGTAACTATGAGCTACACCTTC | CASSLAVTMSYTF
TRBJ2-1 | 15 | TRBD1 | TRBV9 | few | TGTGCCAGCAGCCCCCGGGACAGTCCCTACAATGAGCAGTTCTTC | CASSPRDSPYNEQFF
TRBJ2-1 | 15 | TRBD2 | TRBV10-2 | . | TGCGCCAGCAGTGAAGGAGGGAGGGCCCTAGGTGAGCAGTTCTTC | CASSEGGRALGEQFF
TRBJ1-5 | 16 | . | TRBV19 | many | TGTGCCAGTAGTACCCAAAGACAGGCCCGCAATCAGCCCCAGCATTTT | CASSTQRQARNQPQHF
TRBJ2-2 | 14 | . | TRBV27 | many | TGTGCCAGCAGTTTAAGGCAAGGCACCGGGGAGCTGTTTTTT | CASSLRQGTGELFF
TRBJ1-2 | 15 | TRBD1 | TRBV9 | few | TGTGCCAGCAGCGTTCGACAGGGGCCGAGTGAAGGCTACACCTTC | CASSVRQGPSEGYTF
TRBJ2-7 | 14 | . | TRBV20-1 | many | TGCAGTGCTAGACCCAGCTGGAGCTCCTACGAGCAGTACTTC | CSARPSWSSYEQYF
TRBJ1-5 | 16 | . | TRBV7-8 | many | TGTGCCAGCAGCTTAGAGCCCGGGTCGGGCAATCAGCCCCAGCATTTT | CASSLEPGSGNQPQHF
TRBJ1-2 | 12 | . | TRBV20-1 | many | TGCACCTCGCATTCGGGGGGAGATGGCTACACCTTC | CTSHSGGDGYTF
TRBJ1-3 | 15 | . | TRBV3-1 | . | TGTGCCAGCAGCCAGGGCTCTGGCGCTGGAAACACCATATATTTT | CASSQGSGAGNTIYF
TRBJ2-2 | 16 | . | TRBV7-6 | few | TGTGCCAGCAGCTTAGAACAGACCCCGAACACCGGGGAGCTGTTTTTT | CASSLEQTPNTGELFF
TRBJ2-2 | 11 | . | TRBV20-1 | many | TGCAGTGCGAAGAGGACCGGGGAGCTGTTTTTT | CSAKRTGELFF
TRBJ2-2 | 12 | . | TRBV7-3 | many | TGTGCCAGCAGCTCTTACACCGGGGAGCTGTTTTTT | CASSSYTGELFF
TRBJ2-2 | 12 | . | TRBV20-1 | few | TGCAGTGCTAGACCTACTACCGGGGAGCTGTTTTTT | CSARPTTGELFF
TRBJ2-7 | 16 | TRBD2 | TRBV12-3/TRBV12-4 | few | TGTGCCAGCAGTTTGTCCCGAGTAGCGGGGAAGTACGAGCAGTACTTC | CASSLSRVAGKYEQYF
TRBJ1-2 | 14 | . | TRBV6-1 | . | TGTGCCAGCAGTGAAGCGGAAAGCGGGCGAGGCTACACCTTC | CASSEAESGRGYTF
TRBJ1-1 | 15 | . | TRBV7-8 | many | TGTGCCAGCAGCTTAGCGCGAGGAGTTAACACTGAAGCTTTCTTT | CASSLARGVNTEAFF
TRBJ2-7 | 14 | TRBD1 | TRBV7-9 | many | TGTGCCAGCAGCTTATCGGACAGGGCGGGCGAGCAGTACTTC | CASSLSDRAGEQYF
TRBJ2-1 | 12 | . | TRBV3-1 | many | TGTGCCAGCACTTCGGGGGTGGGTGAGCAGTTCTTC | CASTSGVGEQFF
TRBJ1-2 | 12 | . | TRBV20-1 | many | TGCAGTGCTAGAGGGACAGACTATGGCTACACCTTC | CSARGTDYGYTF
TRBJ1-4 | 14 | . | TRBV10-3 | many | TGTGCCACGCGGGGGGTCAGGAACAATGAAAAACTGTTTTTT | CATRGVRNNEKLFF
TRBJ2-7 | 14 | TRBD1 | TRBV20-1 | many | TGCAGTGCTGAGACAGGGGACCCTCCCTACGAGCAGTACTTC | CSAETGDPPYEQYF
TRBJ2-1 | 14 | . | TRBV5-1 | many | TGCGCCAGCAGCCTGGACCCCACCCCAGGTGAGCAGTTCTTC | CASSLDPTPGEQFF
TRBJ1-2 | 18 | . | TRBV2 | . | TGTGCCAGCTCCCGCAAACGGCAGCTCCACAACCTCAACTATGGCTACACCTTC | CASSRKRQLHNLNYGYTF
TRBJ2-2 | 14 | . | TRBV10-3 | many | TGTGCCATCAGGAGCGGAGGTGGCACCGGGGAGCTGTTTTTT | CAIRSGGGTGELFF
TRBJ2-5 | 15 | . | TRBV18 | many | TGTGCCAGCTCGCCCTTGACTAGGCCAGAAGAGACCCAGTACTTC | CASSPLTRPEETQYF
TRBJ1-1 | 16 | . | TRBV19 | . | TGTGCCAGTAGTGTGGCGGGGAACTTGTTAAACACTGAAGCTTTCTTT | CASSVAGNLLNTEAFF
TRBJ1-1 | 13 | . | TRBV12-3/TRBV12-4 | many | TGTGCCAGCAGTTTCAAGGGGAACACTGAAGCTTTCTTT | CASSFKGNTEAFF
TRBJ2-5 | 15 | . | TRBV28 | . | TGTGCCAGCAATTCTGTCAACCCCATTGGGGAGACCCAGTACTTC | CASNSVNPIGETQYF
TRBJ2-7 | 12 | . | TRBV20-1 | few | TGCAGTGCGGTACAGGGTAAGGGCGAGCAGTACTTC | CSAVQGKGEQYF
TRBJ1-5 | 18 | TRBD1 | TRBV20-1 | many | TGCAGTGCTAGACAGAGAGGCAGGGGACAGATTAGCAATCAGCCCCAGCATTTT | CSARQRGRGQISNQPQHF
TRBJ2-7 | 15 | . | TRBV12-3/TRBV12-4 | few | TGTGCCAGCAGTTTTTCCGCGGGAAGGTACTACGAGCAGTACTTC | CASSFSAGRYYEQYF
TRBJ1-2 | 14 | . | TRBV11-1 | few | TGTGCCAGCAGCTTACCAGGGATGCGCTATGGCTACACCTTC | CASSLPGMRYGYTF
TRBJ1-2 | 13 | . | TRBV7-3 | few | TGTGCCAGCAGCTCCGCGGCTAACTATGGCTACACCTTC | CASSSAANYGYTF
TRBJ1-1 | 11 | . | TRBV6-1 | many | TGTGCCAGCAGACTCGGAGGGCAAGCTTTCTTT | CASRLGGQAFF
TRBJ1-2 | 16 | TRBD1 | TRBV27 | many | TGTGCCAGCAGTCCGTGGCGGAGGGGGCTTTCCTATGGCTACACCTTC | CASSPWRRGLSYGYTF
TRBJ1-1 | 15 | . | TRBV5-4 | few | TGTGCCAGCAGCTTGGTCGCAGCGAGGTACACTGAAGCTTTCTTT | CASSLVAARYTEAFF
TRBJ2-3 | 15 | . | TRBV6-1 | many | TGTGCCAGCAGACTCAGGGAAGGGGGCACAGATACGCAGTATTTT | CASRLREGGTDTQYF
TRBJ1-1 | 16 | TRBD1 | TRBV7-6 | few | TGTGCCAGCAGCTTAGAACAGGGGAGGGGGAACACTGAAGCTTTCTTT | CASSLEQGRGNTEAFF
TRBJ2-3 | 15 | TRBD2 | TRBV7-2 | many | TGTGCCAGCAGTTTTACTAGCGGTCGGACAGATACGCAGTATTTT | CASSFTSGRTDTQYF
TRBJ1-1 | 15 | TRBD1 | TRBV7-8 | . | TGTGCCAGCAGCGTAACACAGGGGTGGAACACTGAAGCTTTCTTT | CASSVTQGWNTEAFF
TRBJ2-7 | 15 | . | TRBV7-3 | . | TGTGCCAGCAGCTCTACTCCGGGACCAGCCTACGAGCAGTACTTC | CASSSTPGPAYEQYF